This TCR beta chain was identified in a study of cytomegalovirus exposure and HLA in healthy donors. Germline lookup yields CDR1 GTSNPN and CDR2 SVGIG (reference sequence). V lost 7 bases to trimming and J lost 0 bases, with 4 bases between them. CDR3 length equals 11 residues. Whole-study results and caveats: Fewer N-insertions (relative to the roughly 660-donor mean) were reportedly seen in an Asian-associated ancestry cluster in a later analysis. V- and J-gene trimming in TCR beta was tied to a missense DCLRE1C variant by an analysis performed later. Presence/absence analyses assumed roughly uniform sequencing depth across donors.

PCR used 60 Vbeta primers and 13 Jbeta primers. Here immunoSEQ multiplex PCR was the method, and the copy in TCRdb shows in-frame clones only, minus some. Of approximately 200,000 clones detected, more than 70% appear once; the ten largest clones hold approximately 5%. Concerning this clone: Its antigen remains unidentified.

Among the donors, all were healthy bone marrow donors. The sample was PBMCs. V usage is TRBV30 and J usage is TRBJ2-1; no reliable D call. The TCR sequence derives from a man between 25 and 39 years old in good health and CMV-seropositive. The CDR3 reads CASSSYNEQFF. For the CDR3, the DNA is TGTGCCTCCTCCTCCTACAATGAGCAGTTCTTC.